Shown below are 15 T cell receptor beta chains from a single sample sequenced in a study of blood T cell repertoires in COVID-19. Some clones are missing from TCRdb's copy, which holds only in-frame ones; the method was immunoSEQ multiplex PCR. Of some 260,000 clones listed, 70% to 85% are singletons. Sequencing was carried out using peripheral blood. Receptors originate from a woman aged 40 to 50 with active or convalescent COVID-19.

The CDR3 sequence: CASSFNSGNTIYF. CDR3 nucleotide sequence: TGTGCCAGCAGTTTCAACTCTGGAAACACCATATATTTT. The chain links TRBV12-3 or TRBV12-4 to TRBJ1-3; D unresolved. The CDR3 is 13 amino acids. Trimming stripped 3 bases from V and 0 bases from J, with 3 bases between.

A few counts support this clone. This chain joins TRBV12-3 or TRBV12-4 and TRBJ1-1, with a weak D call TRBD1 (6 bases). CDR3 length: 13 residues. V was cut by 5 bases and J by 5 bases, with 12 bases left in between. CDR3 nucleotide sequence: TGTGCCAGCAGTCCACAGGGAAGGACTGAAGCTTTCTTT. Protein sequence: CASSPQGRTEAFF.

V usage is TRBV4-2 and J usage is TRBJ2-7, with D perhaps matching TRBD2 (5 bases). Germline V gene lookup returns CDR1 LGHNA and CDR2 YNFKEQ. Trimming removed 3 bases from V and 1 base from J, with 13 bases in between. The CDR3 is 15 residues long. Here the CDR3 reads CASSQDPTSSYEQYF. In DNA, the CDR3 is TGTGCCAGCAGCCAGGATCCAACTAGTTCCTACGAGCAGTACTTC.

This CDR3 is CASSPLQGNNSPLHF. The CDR3 region has the DNA TGCGCCAGCAGCCCTCTCCAGGGGAATAATTCACCCCTCCACTTT. The gene calls are TRBV4-1 and TRBJ1-6; D possibly corresponds to TRBD1 (6 bases). The CDR3 covers 15 residues. CDR1 MGHRA and CDR2 YSYEKL come from the germline V gene. V was clipped by 4 bases and J by 5 bases, with 12 bases between them.

CDR3 residues: CASSQLGGMHGYTF. The CDR3 nucleotides are TGCGCCAGCAGCCAACTGGGCGGGATGCATGGCTACACCTTC. The chain links TRBV4-1 to TRBJ1-2; the D is unclear. CDR3 length: 14 residues. Trimming took 2 bases from V and 6 from J, leaving 13 bases between them. Germline assignment: CDR1 MGHRA and CDR2 YSYEKL.

CDR3 sequence (DNA): TGTGCCAGCAGTCAGACAGATACGCAGTATTTT. Translation gives CASSQTDTQYF. The rearrangement links TRBV12-3 or TRBV12-4 to TRBJ2-3; no firm D call. V was trimmed by 5 bases and J by 3 bases, leaving 3 bases between them. This CDR3 has 11 residues.

The V gene is TRBV18, the J gene TRBJ1-6; no reliable D call. The V and J ends lost 5 bases and 11 bases respectively, with 16 bases between them. CDR3 length equals 14 residues. Per germline, CDR1 KGHSH and CDR2 LQKENI. The CDR3 DNA reads as TGTGCCAGCTCAGGAGGAGGATCCAGCACACCCCTCCACTTT. Its protein is CASSGGGSSTPLHF. Drawing the rest from reference TRBV18 and TRBJ1-6, the complete variable domain is NAGVMQNPRHLVRRRGQEARLRCSPMKGHSHVYWYRQLPEEGLKFMVYLQKENIIDESGMPKERFSAEFPKEGPSILRIQQVVRGDSAAYFCASSGGGSSTPLHFGNGTRLTVT.

The J gene is TRBJ2-7, the V gene TRBV2; 9 nucleotides agree with TRBD1. This CDR3 has 13 amino acids. V lost 6 bases, J lost 3 bases, and 3 bases stayed unmatched. The germline V gene encodes CDR1 SNHLY and CDR2 FYNNEI. This CDR3 reads CASRTGGFYEQYF. CDR3 DNA sequence: TGTGCCAGCAGAACAGGGGGCTTCTACGAGCAGTACTTC.

This chain uses TRBV7-9 with TRBJ2-7, with D perhaps matching TRBD2 (6 bases). Germline V CDR1 and CDR2: SEHNR, FQNEAQ (reference sequence). This CDR3 region has 15 residues. Trimming took 4 bases from V and 4 from J, leaving 17 bases between them. DNA for the CDR3: TGTGCCAGCAGCTCCCGGACGGAGGGGATATACGAGCAGTACTTC. Its translation is CASSSRTEGIYEQYF.

The sample holds a few counts of this clone. This sample also contains other DNA sequences that code for the same CDR3. The CDR3 DNA is TGTGCCAGCAGTTTGAGGGGGAGCACTGAAGCTTTCTTT. Translating it yields CASSLRGSTEAFF. The chain is built from TRBV27 and TRBJ1-1, with D maybe TRBD1 (6 bases). Germline V gene sequence: CDR1 MNHEY, CDR2 SMNVEV (reference sequence). The length of the CDR3 is 13 residues. V was pared by 3 bases and J by 4 bases, with 9 bases between.

This clone appeared once. This rearrangement joins TRBV3-1 (or the pseudogene TRBV3-2) to TRBJ2-5; 13 bases are a match to TRBD2. The V gene's germline CDR1 is LGHDT and CDR2 YNNKEL (reference sequence). The CDR3 is 16 residues long. V was clipped by 3 bases and J by 5 bases; unmatched bases: 6. The CDR3 spells CASSQIRTSGGETQYF. The DNA for the CDR3 is TGTGCCAGCAGCCAGATTAGGACTAGCGGGGGTGAGACCCAGTACTTC.

The chain recombines TRBV14 with TRBJ2-5, with D possibly TRBD2 on 6 matching bases. V was trimmed by 4 bases and J by 4 bases, leaving 13 bases between them. Germline lookup yields CDR1 SGHDN and CDR2 FVKESK. This CDR3 spans 14 amino acids. For the CDR3, the DNA is TGTGCCAGCAGCCCGCCCCTGGAGGGAGAGACCCAGTACTTC. Translating gives CASSPPLEGETQYF.

The chain has TRBV4-2 and TRBJ2-2; D is possibly TRBD1 (5 bases). V was pared by 4 bases and J by 1 base, with 10 bases between. The CDR3 runs to 15 residues. Germline CDR1 and CDR2: LGHNA and YNFKEQ. CDR3 sequence (DNA): TGTGCCAGCAGCCCTAGGGGCGGGAACACCGGGGAGCTGTTTTTT. It translates to CASSPRGGNTGELFF.

The genes are TRBV9 and TRBJ2-2, with D unresolved. The CDR3 extends over 12 amino acids. The V and J ends lost 6 bases and 6 bases respectively, with 9 bases between them. Germline V lookup: CDR1 SGDLS, CDR2 YYNGEE. The CDR3 spells CASTLGSGELFF. The CDR3, as DNA: TGTGCCAGCACCCTAGGATCCGGGGAGCTGTTTTTT.

The rearrangement uses TRBV28 and TRBJ1-6; D uncertain. Germline assignment: CDR1 MDHEN and CDR2 SYDVKM. CDR3 size: 13 residues. V was pared by 3 bases and J by 9 bases, with 9 bases between. Here the CDR3 DNA reads TGTGCCAGCAGTTTGCGGCGGGCTTCACCCCTCCACTTT. Encoded protein: CASSLRRASPLHF.